Listed below are T cell receptor beta chains from one sample, sequenced in a study of cytotoxic CD8 clonotypes in ibrutinib-treated CLL. TCRdb's copy holds only in-frame clones and misses some; the assay was immunoSEQ multiplex PCR. Altogether some 350,000 clones are present, over 55% being singletons, with the ten largest covering roughly 6%. Sequencing used PBMCs, obtained after 36 months of ibrutinib treatment. The source of these receptors is a human donor with chronic lymphocytic leukemia. CDR3s leave out the opening cysteine and the closing phenylalanine or tryptophan.

TRBJ2-1,TRBV19,ASNGGLAGGAVNEQF
TRBJ1-2,TRBV7-2,ASSSYAGVNGYT
TRBJ2-2,TRBV9,ASSAPSGRALTGELF
TRBJ1-2,TRBV9,ASSVARGTGVGYT
TRBJ2-3,TRBV27,ASSQIRRDTDTQY
TRBJ2-6,TRBV27,ATRGLGANVLT
TRBJ1-2,TRBV7-2,ASSLRYGYT
TRBJ2-3,TRBV10-3,ATSNRDRNTDTQY
TRBJ1-2,TRBV5-1,ASSRRTGTNYGYT
TRBJ2-7,TRBV7-9,ASSPPAGGWYEQY
TRBJ1-1,TRBV6-6,ASNGLRTNTEAF
TRBJ1-2,TRBV6-6,ASTELMGQTNGYT
TRBJ2-1,TRBV7-3,ASSLTAGGHHEQF
TRBJ1-2,TRBV29-1,SVVGRDYGYT
TRBJ1-6,TRBV5-1,ASSLAGTGYSPLH
TRBJ1-6,TRBV7-2,ASRNAGISPLH
TRBJ1-2,TRBV7-8,ASSFDREGGYT
TRBJ2-2,TRBV27,ASSLQGGGELF
TRBJ1-6,TRBV7-2,ASRGEGGAWHSPLH
TRBJ2-7,TRBV7-2,ASSFFVAGVYEQY
TRBJ2-3,TRBV14,ASAQAGETDTQY
TRBJ2-1,TRBV7-9,ASSLGDKVYEQF
TRBJ2-7,TRBV6-5,ASSYGQSYEQY
TRBJ2-2,TRBV7-9,ASSSRTSGRAAGELF
TRBJ2-3,TRBV7-3,ASSPSTDTQY
TRBJ2-7,TRBV5-4,ASSYGQGGSYEQY
TRBJ1-1,TRBV9,ASSVVDRGRGTEAF
TRBJ2-7,TRBV9,ASSVASGFAYEQY
TRBJ2-3,TRBV5-1,ASSPRLAGALTDTQY
TRBJ1-2,TRBV29-1,SGRDGYGYT
TRBJ2-7,TRBV9,ASSPRGGTYEQY
TRBJ1-1,TRBV5-1,ASSLGREAF
TRBJ2-2,TRBV7-2,ASSSGQRTGELF
TRBJ2-7,TRBV6-1,ASSAQGRTYEQY
TRBJ1-1,TRBV5-4,ASSLAGWGNTEAF
TRBJ1-4,TRBV5-1,ASSLRPNEKLF
TRBJ2-3,TRBV11-3,ASSLGQGGRTDTQY
TRBJ1-1,TRBV14,ASSLRTANTEAF